The next 31 T cell receptor beta chains were all read from a single sample in a study of cytomegalovirus exposure and HLA in healthy donors. The PCR employed 60 Vbeta primers together with 13 Jbeta primers. Method: immunoSEQ multiplex PCR; TCRdb's copy keeps in-frame clones and lacks some. Among about 150,000 clones listed, around 79% were seen once. Sample: PBMCs. These receptors were collected from a young man in good health and CMV-seropositive.

The gene calls are TRBV7-9 and TRBJ2-1, with 8 bases fitting TRBD2. In germline, CDR1 is SEHNR, CDR2 FQNEAQ (reference sequence). With 8 bases clipped from V and 9 bases from J, the junction kept 9 bases outside the gene matches. The CDR3 is 13 amino acids. Here the CDR3 reads CASAGGGRGEQFF. The CDR3 DNA reads TGTGCCAGCGCCGGGGGGGGCCGGGGTGAGCAGTTCTTC. The full variable domain, with the rest looked up from reference TRBV7-9 and TRBJ2-1, is DTGVSQNPRHKITKRGQNVTFRCDPISEHNRLYWYRQTLGQGPEFLTYFQNEAQLEKSRLLSDRFSAERPKGSFSTLEIQRTEQGDSAMYLCASAGGGRGEQFFGPGTRLTVL.

The rearrangement joins TRBV7-9 to TRBJ1-1; 8 bases align to TRBD1. Germline V CDR1 and CDR2: SEHNR, FQNEAQ (reference sequence). J gave up 4 bases and V 5 bases, and 9 bases lay outside the gene matches. The CDR3 runs to 15 residues. The CDR3, as DNA: TGTGCCAGCAGCCCACGGACAGGGTGGACCACTGAAGCTTTCTTT. Translating it yields CASSPRTGWTTEAFF.

This clone has only a few counts. V gene TRBV9 combines with J gene TRBJ2-2; 8 bases map to TRBD2. The ends lost 3 bases at V and 6 bases at J; junction bases unmatched: 7. The CDR3 contains 15 residues. Germline V gives CDR1 SGDLS, CDR2 YYNGEE. For the CDR3, the DNA is TGTGCCAGCAGCGCCGGGACTAGGGACGCCGGGGAGCTGTTTTTT. As protein: CASSAGTRDAGELFF.

The rearrangement links TRBV14 to TRBJ1-2, with D maybe TRBD1 (6 bases). CDR1 is SGHDN and CDR2 is FVKESK in the germline V gene. The germline V and J ends were trimmed by 1 base and 7 bases, with 13 bases remaining between them. The CDR3 has 14 residues. The CDR3 loop is CASSQARTDLGYTF. DNA for the CDR3: TGTGCCAGCAGCCAAGCTCGGACAGACCTTGGCTACACCTTC.

This chain connects TRBV2 to TRBJ1-5; possibly TRBD1 for D (5 bases). The CDR3 is 13 residues long. CDR1 is SNHLY, CDR2 FYNNEI, per germline. Trimming cost V 4 bases and J 7 bases, with 11 bases left between them. CDR3 in DNA: TGTGCCAGCAGTGGGACAATGGGCCAGCCCCAGCATTTT. Translation: CASSGTMGQPQHF.

As to this clone: At the DNA level, this CDR3 is encoded by other sequences in the same sample as well. The chain combines TRBV19 with TRBJ2-1; D uncertain. Trimming left V 6 bases short and J 0 bases short, with 6 bases between. The CDR3 runs to 13 residues. Looked up from germline, CDR1 is LNHDA and CDR2 is SQIVND (reference sequence). The CDR3 is CASSGTSYNEQFF. The CDR3 DNA follows: TGTGCCAGTAGCGGTACCTCCTACAATGAGCAGTTCTTC.

This sequence joins TRBV27 and TRBJ2-2, with D tentatively TRBD1 (7 bases). The CDR3 runs to 18 residues. Trimming cost V 3 bases and J 0 bases, with 17 bases left between them. Germline V gene lookup returns CDR1 MNHEY and CDR2 SMNVEV (reference sequence). Here the CDR3 reads CASSLPAEGASNTGELFF. The CDR3 bases are TGTGCCAGCAGTTTGCCGGCGGAGGGGGCGTCGAACACCGGGGAGCTGTTTTTT.

This sequence joins TRBV30 and TRBJ2-7; D is undetermined. V shed 0 bases and J shed 1 base, with 7 bases lying between them. Germline CDR1 and CDR2: GTSNPN and SVGIG (reference sequence). CDR3 length: 13 amino acids. The CDR3 region is CAWSVLQSYEQYF. The CDR3, as DNA: TGTGCCTGGAGTGTACTACAATCCTACGAGCAGTACTTC.

The CDR3 is CASSYRVAGGNEQYF. DNA for the CDR3: TGTGCCAGCAGTTACAGGGTAGCGGGAGGCAACGAGCAGTACTTC. The V and J genes are TRBV6-5 and TRBJ2-7, with 10 nucleotides matching TRBD2. In germline, CDR1 is MNHEY, CDR2 SVGAGI. Losses at the gene ends were 2 bases for V and 5 bases for J; bases not matched to a gene: 6. The CDR3 loop spans 15 amino acids.

The V and J genes are TRBV5-1 and TRBJ1-2; D ambiguous. CDR3 length: 15 residues. V lost 0 bases and J 0 bases, leaving 9 bases between the germline ends. From germline, CDR1 is SGHRS and CDR2 YFSETQ. CDR3 nucleotides: TGCGCCAGCAGCTTGGCCGACGGAGCTAACTATGGCTACACCTTC. Its translation: CASSLADGANYGYTF.

This chain joins TRBV7-5 and TRBJ1-1; TRBD1, as called in the table, went unchecked against the DNA. TRBV7-5 is a recognized pseudogene. The CDR3 has 19 amino acids. Here the CDR3 reads CARSALTKPGQGANTEAFF. The CDR3 DNA reads as TGTGCCAGAAGCGCCCTCACTAAACCGGGACAGGGCGCCAACACTGAAGCTTTCTTT.

This clone has more than one count but fewer than ten. The chain couples TRBV10-3 to TRBJ1-2; possible D gene TRBD1, 6 bases. Trimming removed 3 bases from V and 6 bases from J, with 20 bases in between. The germline V gene encodes CDR1 ENHRY and CDR2 SYGVKD. The CDR3 totals 16 residues. In DNA form, the CDR3 reads TGTGCCATCAGTGAAACCTGGTTGGCAGGGGAGAATGGCTACACCTTC. It translates to CAISETWLAGENGYTF.

On this clone itself: Compared with germline, one end of the junction differs, possibly owing to a read error. At the DNA level, this CDR3 is encoded by other sequences in the same sample as well. The gene calls are TRBV2 and TRBJ1-1, with D perhaps matching TRBD1 (6 bases). Germline loops: CDR1 SNHLY, CDR2 FYNNEI. There are 14 residues in the CDR3. The CDR3 region is CASRAQGVHTEAFF. Written as DNA, the CDR3 is TGTGCCAGCAGAGCACAGGGCGTTCACACTGAAGCCTTCTTT.

The chain recombines TRBV29-1 with TRBJ2-1; TRBD1 agrees at 10 bases. CDR1 and CDR2 from the germline V gene are SQVTM and ANQGSEA. The CDR3 covers 15 residues. Trimming cost V 6 bases and J 6 bases; bases outside gene matches: 11. The CDR3 here is CSVGGQGKGINEQFF. The CDR3 DNA is TGCAGCGTGGGGGGACAGGGGAAAGGAATCAATGAGCAGTTCTTC.

V is TRBV29-1 and J is TRBJ1-1; D possibly corresponds to TRBD1 (5 bases). The germline V gene has CDR1 SQVTM and CDR2 ANQGSEA. Between the trimmed V and J ends, which lost 3 bases and 4 bases, there was a span of 15 bases. CDR3 length: 14 amino acids. The CDR3 protein is CSVDRGGTSTEAFF. The CDR3 nucleotides are TGCAGCGTTGACCGGGGGGGAACGAGCACTGAAGCTTTCTTT. The whole variable domain, filled in from reference TRBV29-1 and TRBJ1-1, reads SAVISQKPSRDICQRGTSLTIQCQVDSQVTMMFWYRQQPGQSLTLIATANQGSEATYESGFVIDKFPISRPNLTFSTLTVSNMSPEDSSIYLCSVDRGGTSTEAFFGQGTRLTVV.

This clone was counted once. This chain connects TRBV30 to TRBJ2-7; 8 bases agree with TRBD1. Germline V gene data show CDR1 as GTSNPN and CDR2 as SVGIG (reference sequence). This CDR3 is built from 11 residues. Germline trimming cut 5 bases from V and 8 bases from J; bases unmatched to any gene: 5. This CDR3 reads CAWWTGFQQYF. The CDR3 nucleotides read TGTGCCTGGTGGACAGGGTTTCAGCAGTACTTC.

V and J are TRBV19 and TRBJ2-2; TRBD1 is a possible D gene (5 bases). CDR3 length: 14 residues. In germline, CDR1 is LNHDA, CDR2 SQIVND (reference sequence). V was shortened by 3 bases and J by 16 bases, with 21 bases between the two germline ends. CDR3 bases: TGTGCCAGTAGTATGTTCTCTGTGGACAAGGATACGTTTTTT. As protein: CASSMFSVDKDTFF. The entire variable domain, with the rest obtained from reference TRBV19 and TRBJ2-2, is as follows: DGGITQSPKYLFRKEGQNVTLSCEQNLNHDAMYWYRQDPGQGLRLIYYSQIVNDFQKGDIAEGYSVSREKKESFPLTVTSAQKNPTAFYLCASSMFSVDKDTFFGEGSRLTVL.

V gene TRBV4-3 combines with J gene TRBJ2-5, with 9 bases lining up with TRBD2. CDR1 LGHNA and CDR2 YSLEER come from the germline V gene. V gave up 2 bases and J gave up 5 bases; unmatched junction bases: 9. The CDR3 runs 16 residues. CDR3 in amino acids: CASSQMGAGGHETQYF. The CDR3 region has the DNA TGCGCCAGCAGCCAAATGGGTGCGGGGGGGCACGAGACCCAGTACTTC.

J is TRBJ2-1 and V is TRBV6-5, with D tentatively TRBD2 (5 bases). The germline gives CDR1 MNHEY, CDR2 SVGAGI. There are 15 residues in the CDR3. With 6 bases removed from V and 6 bases from J, the gap between germline ends came to 18 bases. CDR3 sequence (DNA): TGTGCCAGCAGCCGCCTCCTAGGACTTACCAATGAGCAGTTCTTC. This translates into CASSRLLGLTNEQFF.

This clone has just one count. This chain joins TRBV9 and TRBJ1-2; TRBD1 agrees at 7 bases. Per the germline V gene, CDR1 is SGDLS and CDR2 is YYNGEE. After removal of 4 bases from V and 2 bases from J, the junction contained 5 bases not matched to a gene. The CDR3 has 14 residues. Here the CDR3 DNA reads TGTGCCAGCAGCCAAATGACAGGGAACTATGGCTACACCTTC. This sequence encodes CASSQMTGNYGYTF. Looking up the rest from reference TRBV9 and TRBJ1-2 gives the full variable domain: DSGVTQTPKHLITATGQRVTLRCSPRSGDLSVYWYQQSLDQGLQFLIQYYNGEERAKGNILERFSAQQFPDLHSELNLSSLELGDSALYFCASSQMTGNYGYTFGSGTRLTVV.

The CDR3 loop reads CASSQTSGGSPYEQYF. The CDR3 region has the DNA TGTGCCAGCAGCCAGACTAGCGGGGGGTCTCCCTACGAGCAGTACTTC. V and J are TRBV7-2 and TRBJ2-7; 13 nucleotides agree with TRBD2. There are 16 residues in the CDR3. V lost 5 bases and J lost 2; bases outside the gene matches: 6. CDR1 SGHTA and CDR2 FQGNSA come from the germline V gene.

This clone has only one observation. The chain uses TRBV28 and TRBJ1-4; 7 bases agree with TRBD1. J was trimmed by 5 bases and V by 6 bases; bases with no gene match: 12. Germline V gene sequence: CDR1 MDHEN, CDR2 SYDVKM. The CDR3 loop spans 16 amino acids. The CDR3: CASRSSGRGRNEKLFF. The CDR3 coding sequence is TGTGCCAGCAGGTCGTCGGGTAGGGGGCGCAATGAAAAACTGTTTTTT.

This clone occurred once. The chain is built from TRBV28 and TRBJ2-7; no clear D. The CDR3 is 13 residues long. The germline gives CDR1 MDHEN, CDR2 SYDVKM. Trimming took off 2 bases at V and 0 bases at J, with 5 bases between the two ends. DNA of the CDR3: TGTGCCAGCAGTTTAGGCAGCTCCTACGAGCAGTACTTC. Protein: CASSLGSSYEQYF.

This clone appeared a single time. J is TRBJ2-5 and V is TRBV13, with a possible D match to TRBD2 (6 bases). Trimming cost V 1 base and J 3 bases, with 12 bases left between them. The CDR3 runs to 15 residues. Looked up from germline, CDR1 is PRHDT and CDR2 is FYEKMQ (reference sequence). The CDR3 DNA reads as TGTGCCAGCAGCTTAGAGTCGGAGGGCAAAGAGACCCAGTACTTC. This codes for CASSLESEGKETQYF. The full variable domain, with the rest looked up from reference TRBV13 and TRBJ2-5, is AAGVIQSPRHLIKEKRETATLKCYPIPRHDTVYWYQQGPGQDPQFLISFYEKMQSDKGSIPDRFSAQQFSDYHSELNMSSLELGDSALYFCASSLESEGKETQYFGPGTRLLVL.

This clone has only a few counts. The chain couples TRBV9 to TRBJ2-7; 8 bases line up with TRBD2. The germline V gene encodes CDR1 SGDLS and CDR2 YYNGEE. The V gene end was trimmed by 3 bases and the J gene end by 5 bases; junction bases not matched to a gene: 7. CDR3 length equals 14 residues. The CDR3 loop reads CASSERGLGDEQYF. As DNA, the CDR3 is TGTGCCAGCAGCGAAAGGGGACTAGGCGACGAGCAGTACTTC.

The chain uses TRBV7-8 and TRBJ1-1; maybe TRBD1 (5 bases). Trimming stripped 3 bases from V and 10 bases from J, with 18 bases between. CDR1 SGHVS and CDR2 FQNEAQ come from the germline V gene. The CDR3 is 14 residues long. As DNA, the CDR3 is TGTGCCAGCAGCTTCGGGGGATCGACTCTGGGAGCTTTCTTT. It encodes CASSFGGSTLGAFF. Full variable domain (rest looked up from reference TRBV7-8 and TRBJ1-1): GAGVSQSPRYKVAKRGQDVALRCDPISGHVSLFWYQQALGQGPEFLTYFQNEAQLDKSGLPSDRFFAERPEGSVSTLKIQRTQQEDSAVYLCASSFGGSTLGAFFGQGTRLTVV.

The chain uses TRBV9 and TRBJ1-6, with a tentative D call TRBD1 (5 bases). V shed 0 bases and J shed 9 bases, with 16 bases lying between them. Germline values: CDR1 SGDLS, CDR2 YYNGEE. The CDR3 length is 16 residues. CDR3 residues: CASSVGPGPVGSPLHF. The CDR3 region has the DNA TGTGCCAGCAGCGTAGGCCCAGGGCCCGTGGGTTCACCCCTCCACTTT.

Here the CDR3 DNA reads TGTGCCAGCAGCGCTAGCGGGAGGGCCCCAGATACGCAGTATTTT. This sequence encodes CASSASGRAPDTQYF. The chain recombines TRBV9 with TRBJ2-3, with 12 bases fitting TRBD2. V trimming: 3 bases; J trimming: 4 bases; junction bases outside the gene matches: 3. The CDR3 is 15 residues long. Germline V gene sequence: CDR1 SGDLS, CDR2 YYNGEE.

In regard to this clone: One end of the junction varies from germline; a read error may be responsible. The CDR3 sequence is CASSFAGLAQGSYKQYF. Written as DNA, the CDR3 is TGTGCCAGCAGTTTTGCGGGCTTGGCACAGGGATCCTACAAGCAGTACTTC. V gene TRBV27 combines with J gene TRBJ2-7, with D perhaps TRBD1 (6 bases). In germline, CDR1 is MNHEY, CDR2 SMNVEV (reference sequence). The CDR3 is 17 residues long.

The J gene is TRBJ1-1, the V gene TRBV5-8; D may be TRBD1 (5 bases). The CDR3 totals 13 residues. Deletions cut 4 bases from V and 5 bases from J, with 12 bases between. Germline loops: CDR1 SGHTS, CDR2 YDEGEE. For the CDR3, the DNA is TGTGCCAGCAGCCCCAGGGCGGGGACTGAAGCTTTCTTT. Protein sequence: CASSPRAGTEAFF.

The chain links TRBV7-9 to TRBJ2-1; 12 positions match TRBD2. Germline V lookup: CDR1 SEHNR, CDR2 FQNEAQ (reference sequence). J was trimmed by 10 bases and V by 6 bases; bases with no gene match: 7. The CDR3 is 14 amino acids. CDR3 in amino acids: CASSRLAGVKEQFF. The CDR3 bases are TGTGCCAGCAGTAGACTAGCGGGAGTAAAAGAGCAGTTCTTC.